The present entry profiles one T cell receptor beta chain with its context. In the original analysis: It was from reference gene primer amplification that nucleated cell counts were estimated. Assay: immunoSEQ multiplex PCR; the TCRdb copy retains only in-frame clones and omits some. That table furnishes V, J and clone size, whereas the DNA furnished D and trimming. The sample holds 65,000 or so clones, roughly four fifths seen once. The source of the sample is a study of blood T cell repertoires in COVID-19. The wider study: Italy, Spain and the United States were the sources of the convalescent and acute COVID-19 samples. From T cells, B-cell-depleted T cells, or PBMCs came the material, which was cDNA or gDNA.

Per the germline V gene, CDR1 is LNHDA and CDR2 is SQIVND (reference sequence). The CDR3 sequence is 18 residues long. Losses at the gene ends were 7 bases for V and 3 bases for J; bases not matched to a gene: 17. This TCR derives from a woman aged 70-85 years with acute or convalescent COVID-19. The V gene is TRBV19, the J gene TRBJ2-2; 7 nucleotides match TRBD2. The material sequenced was peripheral blood. CDR3: CASKGVGIAAGDTGELFF. The CDR3 DNA follows: TGTGCCAGTAAGGGAGTCGGCATCGCCGCGGGGGACACCGGGGAGCTGTTTTTT.